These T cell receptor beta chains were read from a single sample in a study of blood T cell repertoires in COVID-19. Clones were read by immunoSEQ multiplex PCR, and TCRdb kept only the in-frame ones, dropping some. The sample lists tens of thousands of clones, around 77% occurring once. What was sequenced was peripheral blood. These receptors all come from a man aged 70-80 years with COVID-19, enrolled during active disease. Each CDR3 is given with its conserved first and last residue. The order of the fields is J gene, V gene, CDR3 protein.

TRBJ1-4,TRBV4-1,CASSQGRGRENEKLFF
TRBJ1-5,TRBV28,CASSDAGGNQPQHF
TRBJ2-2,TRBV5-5,CASSFGQLDTGELFF
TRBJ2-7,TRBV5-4,CASSLDRVYEQYF
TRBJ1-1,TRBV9,CASSLLGQMNTEAFF
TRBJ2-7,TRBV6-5,CASSYYRGYYEQYF
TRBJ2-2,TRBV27,CASSLGAFSGELFF
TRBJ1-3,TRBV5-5,CASSLGTIPGFSGNTIYF
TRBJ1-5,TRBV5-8,CASSLGQGDQPQHF
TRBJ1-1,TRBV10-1,CASSWRGRPEAFF
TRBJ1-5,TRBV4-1,CASSQDVAGGLLQHF
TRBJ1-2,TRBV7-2,CASSSGVRDGYTF
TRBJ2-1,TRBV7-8,CASGADPYNEQFF
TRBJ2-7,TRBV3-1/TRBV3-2,CASSLGPNSYEQYF
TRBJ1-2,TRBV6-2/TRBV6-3,CASSRGLFGYTF
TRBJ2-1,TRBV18,CASSASERTEQFF
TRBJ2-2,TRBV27,CASSFAGNTGELFF
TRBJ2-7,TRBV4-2,CASSQGGRNYEQYF
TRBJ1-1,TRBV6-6,CASSRHNRGGLTVEAFF
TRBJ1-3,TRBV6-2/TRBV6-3,CASSYSRTASGNTIYF
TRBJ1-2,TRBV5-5,CASSLQEVLSSGYTF
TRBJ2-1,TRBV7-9,CASSLPGQTYNEQFF
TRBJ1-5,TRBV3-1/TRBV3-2,CASSGARNQPQHF
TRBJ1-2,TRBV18,CASSPRQGHYGYTF
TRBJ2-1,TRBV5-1,CASKMSWDRPTYNEQFF
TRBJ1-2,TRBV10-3,CAIGTGLDYGYTF
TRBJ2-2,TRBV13,CASSSHDGGFTGELFF
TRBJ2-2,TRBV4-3,CASSLAGINTGELFF
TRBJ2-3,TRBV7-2,CASSPSGGLAVTDTQYF
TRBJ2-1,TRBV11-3,CASSLTMTANNEQFF
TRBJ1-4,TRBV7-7,CASSLGTGGNEKLFF
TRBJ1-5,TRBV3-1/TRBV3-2,CASSQRGALNQPQHF
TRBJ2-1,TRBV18,CASSPPSLAGGEQFF
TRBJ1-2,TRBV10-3,CAIRGDTVGGYTF
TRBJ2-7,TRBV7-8,CASSPRTSWGYEQYF
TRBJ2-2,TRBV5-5,CASSSVTSARGGELFF
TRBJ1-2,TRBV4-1,CASSQETRGLGYTF
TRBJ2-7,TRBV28,CASSRGSMGIYEQYF
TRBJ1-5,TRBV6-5,CASSYRAGHQPQHF
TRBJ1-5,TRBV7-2,CASSQQVGQGRNQPQHF